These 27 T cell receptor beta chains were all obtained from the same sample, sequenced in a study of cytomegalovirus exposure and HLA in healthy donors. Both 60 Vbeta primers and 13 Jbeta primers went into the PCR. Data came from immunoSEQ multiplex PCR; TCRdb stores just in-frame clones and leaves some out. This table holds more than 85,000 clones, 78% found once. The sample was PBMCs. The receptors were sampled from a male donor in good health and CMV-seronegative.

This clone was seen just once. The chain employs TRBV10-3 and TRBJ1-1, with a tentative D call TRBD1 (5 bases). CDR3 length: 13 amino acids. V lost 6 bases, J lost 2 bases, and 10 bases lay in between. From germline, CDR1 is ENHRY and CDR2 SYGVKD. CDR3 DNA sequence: TGTGCCATCAGGAGAGACAGAAACACTGAAGCTTTCTTT. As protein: CAIRRDRNTEAFF.

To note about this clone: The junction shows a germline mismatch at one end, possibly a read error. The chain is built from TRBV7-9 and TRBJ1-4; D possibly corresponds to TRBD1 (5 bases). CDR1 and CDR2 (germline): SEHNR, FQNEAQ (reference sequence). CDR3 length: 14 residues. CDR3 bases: TGTTCCAGCAGCTTCGACGGGGGTAATGAAAAACTGTTTTTT. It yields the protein CSSSFDGGNEKLFF. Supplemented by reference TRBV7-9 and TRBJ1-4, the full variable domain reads DTGVSQNPRHKITKRGQNVTFRCDPISEHNRLYWYRQTLGQGPEFLTYFQNEAQLEKSRLLSDRFSAERPKGSFSTLEIQRTEQGDSAMYLCSSSFDGGNEKLFFGSGTQLSVL.

CDR3 amino acids: CASSPRGDRNQPQHF. CDR3 sequence (DNA): TGTGCCAGCTCACCACGGGGGGACAGGAATCAGCCCCAGCATTTT. This chain connects TRBV18 to TRBJ1-5; 8 nucleotides match TRBD1. The CDR3 is made up of 15 amino acids. From germline, CDR1 is KGHSH and CDR2 LQKENI. J lost 4 bases, V lost 1 base, and 3 bases had no gene match.

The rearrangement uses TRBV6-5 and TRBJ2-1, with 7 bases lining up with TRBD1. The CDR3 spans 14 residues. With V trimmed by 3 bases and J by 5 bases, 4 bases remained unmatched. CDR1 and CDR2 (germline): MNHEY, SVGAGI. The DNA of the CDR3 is TGTGCCAGCAGTTATTTTGGGACAGACAATGAGCAGTTCTTC. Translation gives CASSYFGTDNEQFF.

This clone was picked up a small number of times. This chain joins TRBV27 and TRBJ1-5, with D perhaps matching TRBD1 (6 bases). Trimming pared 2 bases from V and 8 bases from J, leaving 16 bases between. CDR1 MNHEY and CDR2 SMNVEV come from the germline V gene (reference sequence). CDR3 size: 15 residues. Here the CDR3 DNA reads TGTGCCAGCAGTTTAGGCCGACAGGCAGGTGAGCCCCAGCATTTT. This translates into CASSLGRQAGEPQHF.

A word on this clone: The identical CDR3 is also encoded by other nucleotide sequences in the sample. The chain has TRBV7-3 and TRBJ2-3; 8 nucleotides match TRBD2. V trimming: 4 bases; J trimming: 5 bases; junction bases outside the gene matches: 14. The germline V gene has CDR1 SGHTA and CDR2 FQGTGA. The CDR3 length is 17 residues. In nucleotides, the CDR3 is TGTGCCAGCAGCTCCGGTGAGGACGGGAGGGCCGTAGATACGCAGTATTTT. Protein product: CASSSGEDGRAVDTQYF. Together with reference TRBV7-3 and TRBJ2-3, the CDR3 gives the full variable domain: GAGVSQTPSNKVTEKGKYVELRCDPISGHTALYWYRQSLGQGPEFLIYFQGTGAADDSGLPNDRFFAVRPEGSVSTLKIQRTERGDSAVYLCASSSGEDGRAVDTQYFGPGTRLTVL.

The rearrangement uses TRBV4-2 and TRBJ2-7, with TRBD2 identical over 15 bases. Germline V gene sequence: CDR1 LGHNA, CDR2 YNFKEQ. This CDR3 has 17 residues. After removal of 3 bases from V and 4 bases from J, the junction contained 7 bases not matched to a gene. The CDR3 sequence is CASSHDPGLAGGYEQYF. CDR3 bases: TGTGCCAGCAGCCATGACCCGGGACTAGCGGGAGGTTACGAGCAGTACTTC.

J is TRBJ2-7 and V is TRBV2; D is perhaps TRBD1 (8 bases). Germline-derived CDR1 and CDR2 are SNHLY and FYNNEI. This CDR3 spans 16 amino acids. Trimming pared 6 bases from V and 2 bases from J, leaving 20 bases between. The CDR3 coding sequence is TGTGCCAGCAGAGGGAGGGGCAGGGGGCACGCCTACGAGCAGTACTTC. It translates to CASRGRGRGHAYEQYF.

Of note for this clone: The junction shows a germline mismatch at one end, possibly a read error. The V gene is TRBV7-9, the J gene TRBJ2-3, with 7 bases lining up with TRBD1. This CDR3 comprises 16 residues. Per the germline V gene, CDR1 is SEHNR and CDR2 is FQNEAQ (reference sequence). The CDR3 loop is CSSSYRTDRRTDTQYF. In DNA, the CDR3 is TGTTCCAGCAGCTATAGGACGGACAGGCGCACAGATACGCAGTATTTT.

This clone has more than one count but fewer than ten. This CDR3 reads CASSPVFGGTPTDTQYF. In nucleotides, the CDR3 is TGTGCCAGCAGTCCTGTCTTTGGCGGAACCCCCACAGATACGCAGTATTTT. This chain links TRBV6-8 with TRBJ2-3, with D unresolved. CDR3 size: 17 residues. Germline V CDR1 and CDR2: MNHGY, SAAAGT. V lost 5 bases and J 2 bases, leaving 20 bases between the germline ends.

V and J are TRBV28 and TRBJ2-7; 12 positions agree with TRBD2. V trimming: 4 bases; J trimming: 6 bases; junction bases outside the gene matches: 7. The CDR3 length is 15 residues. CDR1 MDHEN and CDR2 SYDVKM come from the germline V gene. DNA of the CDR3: TGTGCCAGCAGTTCGCCGGGACTAGCGGGTTTCGAGCAGTACTTC. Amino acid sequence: CASSSPGLAGFEQYF.

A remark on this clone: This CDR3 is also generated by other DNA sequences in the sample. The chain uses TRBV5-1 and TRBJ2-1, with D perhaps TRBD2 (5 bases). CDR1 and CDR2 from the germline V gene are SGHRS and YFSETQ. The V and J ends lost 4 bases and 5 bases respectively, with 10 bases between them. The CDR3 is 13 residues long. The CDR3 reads CASSLWGDNEQFF. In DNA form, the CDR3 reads TGCGCCAGCAGCCTGTGGGGAGACAATGAGCAGTTCTTC.

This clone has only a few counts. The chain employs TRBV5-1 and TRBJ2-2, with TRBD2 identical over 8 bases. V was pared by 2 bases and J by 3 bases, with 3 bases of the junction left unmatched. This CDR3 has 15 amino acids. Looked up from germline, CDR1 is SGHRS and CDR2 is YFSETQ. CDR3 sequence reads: CASSFGGADTGELFF. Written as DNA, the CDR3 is TGCGCCAGCAGCTTCGGGGGGGCGGACACCGGGGAGCTGTTTTTT.

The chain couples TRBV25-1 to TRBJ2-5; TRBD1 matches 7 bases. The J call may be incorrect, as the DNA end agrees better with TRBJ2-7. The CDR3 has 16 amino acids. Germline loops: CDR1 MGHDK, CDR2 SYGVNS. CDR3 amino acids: CASSEYPTGSSYEQYF. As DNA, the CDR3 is TGTGCCAGCAGTGAATACCCGACAGGGTCCTCCTACGAGCAGTACTTC.

The CDR3 sequence is CASSLLRQGDYEQYF. CDR3 nucleotides: TGTGCCAGCAGCTTACTCCGACAGGGTGATTACGAGCAGTACTTC. This sequence joins TRBV7-8 and TRBJ2-7, with 7 bases identical to TRBD1. The ends lost 2 bases at V and 4 bases at J; junction bases unmatched: 8. The CDR3 has 15 residues. CDR1 SGHVS and CDR2 FQNEAQ come from the germline V gene.

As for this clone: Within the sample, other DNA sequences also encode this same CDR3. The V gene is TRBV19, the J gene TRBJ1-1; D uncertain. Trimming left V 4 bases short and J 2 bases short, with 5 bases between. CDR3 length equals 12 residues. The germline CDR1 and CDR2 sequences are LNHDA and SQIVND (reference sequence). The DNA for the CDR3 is TGTGCCAGTAGTACGGGAAACACTGAAGCTTTCTTT. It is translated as CASSTGNTEAFF.

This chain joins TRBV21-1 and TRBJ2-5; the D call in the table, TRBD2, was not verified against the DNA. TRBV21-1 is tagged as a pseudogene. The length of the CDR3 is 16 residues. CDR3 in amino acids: CASSKGRGRGGETQYF. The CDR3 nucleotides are TGTGCCAGCAGCAAAGGACGGGGGAGAGGAGGGGAGACCCAGTACTTC.

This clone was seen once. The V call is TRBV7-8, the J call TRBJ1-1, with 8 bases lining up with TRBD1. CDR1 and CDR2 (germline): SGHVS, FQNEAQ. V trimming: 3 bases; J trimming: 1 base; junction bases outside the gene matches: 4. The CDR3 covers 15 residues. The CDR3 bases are TGTGCCAGCAGCTTTGTGGACAGGGAGAACACTGAAGCTTTCTTT. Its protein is CASSFVDRENTEAFF.

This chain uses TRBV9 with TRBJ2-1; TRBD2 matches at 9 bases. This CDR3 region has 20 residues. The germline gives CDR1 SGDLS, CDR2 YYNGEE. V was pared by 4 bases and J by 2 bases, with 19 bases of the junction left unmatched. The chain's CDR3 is CASSPRWGWSSGTAYNEQFF. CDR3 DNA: TGTGCCAGCAGCCCCAGGTGGGGGTGGTCTAGCGGGACTGCCTACAATGAGCAGTTCTTC.

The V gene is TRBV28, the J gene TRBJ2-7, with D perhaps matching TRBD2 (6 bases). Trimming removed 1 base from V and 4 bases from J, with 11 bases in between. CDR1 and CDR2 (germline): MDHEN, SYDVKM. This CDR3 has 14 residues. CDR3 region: CASSLSGSTYEQYF. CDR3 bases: TGTGCCAGCAGTTTATCCGGGAGTACATACGAGCAGTACTTC. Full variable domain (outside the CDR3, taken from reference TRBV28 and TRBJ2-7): DVKVTQSSRYLVKRTGEKVFLECVQDMDHENMFWYRQDPGLGLRLIYFSYDVKMKEKGDIPEGYSVSREKKERFSLILESASTNQTSMYLCASSLSGSTYEQYFGPGTRLTVT.

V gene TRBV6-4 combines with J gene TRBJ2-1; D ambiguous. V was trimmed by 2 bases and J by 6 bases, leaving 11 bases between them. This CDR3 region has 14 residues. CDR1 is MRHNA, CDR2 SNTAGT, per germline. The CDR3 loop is CASSDGQEPNEQFF. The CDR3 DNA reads TGTGCCAGCAGTGACGGGCAGGAACCCAATGAGCAGTTCTTC.

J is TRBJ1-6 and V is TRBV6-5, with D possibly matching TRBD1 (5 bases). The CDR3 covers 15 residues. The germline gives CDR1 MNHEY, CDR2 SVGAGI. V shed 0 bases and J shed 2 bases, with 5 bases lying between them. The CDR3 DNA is TGTGCCAGCAGTTACTCGACAGCCTATAATTCACCCCTCCACTTT. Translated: CASSYSTAYNSPLHF.

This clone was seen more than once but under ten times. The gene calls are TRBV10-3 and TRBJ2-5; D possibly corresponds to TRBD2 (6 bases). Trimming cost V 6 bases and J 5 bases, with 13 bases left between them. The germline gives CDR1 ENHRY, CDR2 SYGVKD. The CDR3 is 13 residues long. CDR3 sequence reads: CAIRGGPQETQYF. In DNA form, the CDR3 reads TGTGCCATCAGAGGAGGGCCCCAGGAGACCCAGTACTTC.

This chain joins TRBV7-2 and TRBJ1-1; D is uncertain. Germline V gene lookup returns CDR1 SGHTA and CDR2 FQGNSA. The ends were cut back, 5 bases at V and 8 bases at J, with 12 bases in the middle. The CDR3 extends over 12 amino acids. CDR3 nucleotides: TGTGCCAGCAGCACCCGGATAGCGGAAGCTTTCTTT. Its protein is CASSTRIAEAFF.

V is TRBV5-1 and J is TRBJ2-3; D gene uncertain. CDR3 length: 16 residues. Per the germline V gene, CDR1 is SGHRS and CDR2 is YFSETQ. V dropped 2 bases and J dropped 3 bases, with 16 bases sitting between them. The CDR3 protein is CASSLTLGGDTDTQYF. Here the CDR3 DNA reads TGCGCCAGCAGCTTAACTCTCGGCGGTGATACAGATACGCAGTATTTT.

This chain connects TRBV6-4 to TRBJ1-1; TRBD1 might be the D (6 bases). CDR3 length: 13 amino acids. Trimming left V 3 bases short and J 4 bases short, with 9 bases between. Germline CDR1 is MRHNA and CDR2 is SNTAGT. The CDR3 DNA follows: TGTGCCAGCAGTGAACAGGGAAGCACTGAAGCTTTCTTT. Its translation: CASSEQGSTEAFF.

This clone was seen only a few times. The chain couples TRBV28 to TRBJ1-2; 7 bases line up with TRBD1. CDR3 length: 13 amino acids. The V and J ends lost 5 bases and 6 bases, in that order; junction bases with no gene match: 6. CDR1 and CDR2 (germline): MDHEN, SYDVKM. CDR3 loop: CASSTTGVHGYTF. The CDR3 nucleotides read TGTGCCAGCAGTACTACAGGGGTTCATGGCTACACCTTC.